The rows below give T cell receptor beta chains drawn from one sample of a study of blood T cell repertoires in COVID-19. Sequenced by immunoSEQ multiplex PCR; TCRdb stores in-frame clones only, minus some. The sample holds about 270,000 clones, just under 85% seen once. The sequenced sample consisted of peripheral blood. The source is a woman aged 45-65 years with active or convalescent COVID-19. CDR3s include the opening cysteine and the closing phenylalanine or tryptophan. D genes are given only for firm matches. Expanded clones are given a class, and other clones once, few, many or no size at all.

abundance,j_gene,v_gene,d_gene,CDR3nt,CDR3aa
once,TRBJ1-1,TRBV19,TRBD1,TGTGCCAGTAGTATGACAGGGGACCGCACTGAAGCTTTCTTT,CASSMTGDRTEAFF
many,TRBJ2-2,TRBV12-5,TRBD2,TGTGCTAGTGGTTTGACGGCGGGAGGGCGGACCGGGGAGCTGTTTTTT,CASGLTAGGRTGELFF
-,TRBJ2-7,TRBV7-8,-,TGTGCCAGCAGCTTAGCGTCGGTAGTAACCTACGAGCAGTACTTC,CASSLASVVTYEQYF
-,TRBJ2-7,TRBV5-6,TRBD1,TGTGCCAGCAGCATTGGGACAGGTGGCGGTGAGCAGTACTTC,CASSIGTGGGEQYF
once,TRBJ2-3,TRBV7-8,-,TGTGCCAGCAGCAGCACGGGGGACGGTAGCACAGATACGCAGTATTTT,CASSSTGDGSTDTQYF
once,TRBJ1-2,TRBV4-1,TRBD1,TGCGCCAGCAGCCACGCGGGACAGGGACGTGGCTACACCTTC,CASSHAGQGRGYTF
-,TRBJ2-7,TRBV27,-,TGTGCCAGCACCAGATTTCCGGGAAACCCCTACGAGCAGTACTTC,CASTRFPGNPYEQYF
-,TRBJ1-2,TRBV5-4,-,TGTGCCAGCAGCTTGGGTGGCAGGGGAGGGCTTAACTATGGCTACACCTTC,CASSLGGRGGLNYGYTF
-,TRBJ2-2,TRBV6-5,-,TGTGCCAGCAGTTACTTTCGGAACACCGGGGAGCTGTTTTTT,CASSYFRNTGELFF
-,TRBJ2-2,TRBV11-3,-,TGTGCCAGCAGCCAAAGAAGGGGCACCGGGGAGCTGTTTTTT,CASSQRRGTGELFF